These 3 T cell receptor beta chains originate from one sample sequenced in a study of T cells expressing NK-cell markers. TCRdb re-analyzed the 5' RACE reads; it lists each CDR3 protein once, without DNA. Reported are about 120,000 distinct CDR3 sequences; the ten largest clones contain roughly 20%. Sample: blood T cells: a sorted CD56 or NKG2C T cell subset, CD4+ or CD8+ T cells, or bulk PBMC T cells (not recorded which). Receptor source: a woman between 18 and 70 years old in good health.

The chain is built from TRBV6-2 or TRBV6-3 and TRBJ2-3; TCRdb outputs TRBD2, but without DNA this stays unchecked. The germline V gene encodes CDR1 MNHEY and CDR2 SVGEGT. The CDR3 is made up of 19 amino acids. Here the CDR3 reads CASSLGLAGPWGGTDTQYF.

The gene calls are TRBV12-3 or TRBV12-4 and TRBJ2-7; TCRdb reports TRBD2, a call that lacks DNA to check it against. This CDR3 has 13 amino acids. The CDR3 here is CASSWEWGYEQYF.

The rearrangement links TRBV4-3 to TRBJ1-1; TCRdb reports TRBD1, a call that lacks DNA to check it against. The CDR3 spans 15 residues. Germline CDR1 is LGHNA and CDR2 is YSLEER. CDR3 protein: CASSQDRGADTEAFF.